This T cell receptor (beta chain) derives from a study of human T cells and chemical hapten exposure. Described time point: patch test 3, about 24 weeks after DPC sensitization. Described treatment: therapeutic diphenylcyclopropenone sensitization with weekly scalp DPC. The study enrolled 18 to 70-year-old alopecia patients suitable for DPC. The CDR3 has 15 residues. CDR1 is MNHEY and CDR2 is SVGAGI in the germline V gene. V dropped 5 bases and J dropped 2; count of bases not matched to a gene: 4. Original analysis: TCR counts had a median of approximately 96,000 per sample and spanned 23,224 to 690,600. Using its own MiXCR run on the RACE reads, TCRdb lists one record per CDR3 protein. It is TCRdb's table, rather than the study itself, that gives the V and J calls and clone size. The profile shows some 91,000 distinct CDR3 sequences, 27% of them singletons.

The receptor's source is a man in his forties with alopecia areata. Some clones in this sample may be carry-over from other donors' samples. The chain links TRBV6-5 to TRBJ2-5; 11 positions match TRBD2. The sample here was whole blood, taken in connection with sensitization to the hapten diphenylcyclopropenone (DPC). CDR3 DNA: TGTGCCAGCAGTAAGACTAGCGGGAAGCAAGAGACCCAGTACTTC. The encoded protein is CASSKTSGKQETQYF.